This T cell receptor beta chain is from a study of blood T cell repertoires in COVID-19. Whole-study context: Acute and convalescent COVID-19 specimens originated in the United States, Italy and Spain. Sources were T cells, B-cell-depleted T cells, or PBMCs; the material itself was cDNA or gDNA.

About this clone: The junction shows a germline mismatch at one end, possibly a read error.

Per the authors' pipeline: Estimation of nucleated cell counts relied on the amplification of reference gene primers. Data came from immunoSEQ multiplex PCR; TCRdb stores just in-frame clones and leaves some out. That table supplies the V and J calls and clone size; D and trimming were determined from the DNA. The data hold about 86,000 clones, with almost 85% observed a single time. The sequence derives from a woman over 75 with acute or convalescent COVID-19. What was sequenced was peripheral blood.

The CDR3, as DNA: TGTGCCAGCGGTTTCCTCACAGATACGCAGTATTTT. Translation gives CASGFLTDTQYF. The chain combines TRBV27 with TRBJ2-3; D gene unclear. CDR1 is MNHEY, CDR2 SMNVEV, per germline (reference sequence). CDR3 length: 12 residues.